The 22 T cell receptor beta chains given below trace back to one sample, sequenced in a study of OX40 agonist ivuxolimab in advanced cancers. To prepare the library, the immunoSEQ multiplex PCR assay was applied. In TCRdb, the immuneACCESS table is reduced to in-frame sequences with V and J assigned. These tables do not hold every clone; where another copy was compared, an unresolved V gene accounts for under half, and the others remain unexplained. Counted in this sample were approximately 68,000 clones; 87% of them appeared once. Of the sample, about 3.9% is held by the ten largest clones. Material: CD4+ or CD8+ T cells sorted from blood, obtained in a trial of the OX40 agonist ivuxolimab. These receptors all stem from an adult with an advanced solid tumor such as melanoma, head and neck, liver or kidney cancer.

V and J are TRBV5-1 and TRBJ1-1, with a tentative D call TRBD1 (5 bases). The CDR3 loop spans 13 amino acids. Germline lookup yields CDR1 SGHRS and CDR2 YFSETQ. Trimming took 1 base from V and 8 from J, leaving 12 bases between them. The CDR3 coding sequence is TGCGCCAGCAGCTTGAATTCTCAGGGCGAAGCTTTCTTT. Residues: CASSLNSQGEAFF.

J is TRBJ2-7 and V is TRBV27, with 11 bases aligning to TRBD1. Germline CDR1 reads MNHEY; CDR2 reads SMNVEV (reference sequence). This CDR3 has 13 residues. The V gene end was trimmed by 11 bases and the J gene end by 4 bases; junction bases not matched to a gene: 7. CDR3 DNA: TGTGCCTCCCGGGACAGGGGGAATTACGAGCAGTACTTC. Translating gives CASRDRGNYEQYF.

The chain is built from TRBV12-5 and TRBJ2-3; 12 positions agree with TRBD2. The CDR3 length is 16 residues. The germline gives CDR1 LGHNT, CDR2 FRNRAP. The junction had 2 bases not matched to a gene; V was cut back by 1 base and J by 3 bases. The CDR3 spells CASGLGLAGETDTQYF. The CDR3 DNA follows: TGTGCTAGTGGTTTGGGACTAGCGGGAGAGACAGATACGCAGTATTTT.

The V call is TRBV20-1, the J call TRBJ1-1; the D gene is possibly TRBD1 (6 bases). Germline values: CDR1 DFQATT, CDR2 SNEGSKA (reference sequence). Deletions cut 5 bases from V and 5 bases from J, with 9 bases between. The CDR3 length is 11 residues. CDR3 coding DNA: TGCAGTGCTGCGAGGGGGACTGAAGCTTTCTTT. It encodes CSAARGTEAFF.

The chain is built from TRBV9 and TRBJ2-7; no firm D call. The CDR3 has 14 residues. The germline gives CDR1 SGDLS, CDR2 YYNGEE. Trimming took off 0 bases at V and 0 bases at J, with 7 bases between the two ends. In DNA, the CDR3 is TGTGCCAGCAGCGTAGAGGACGCCTCCTACGAGCAGTACTTC. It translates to CASSVEDASYEQYF.

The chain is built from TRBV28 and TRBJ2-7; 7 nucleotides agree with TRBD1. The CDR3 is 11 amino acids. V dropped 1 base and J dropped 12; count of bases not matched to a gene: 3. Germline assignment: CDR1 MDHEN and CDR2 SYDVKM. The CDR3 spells CASSLSTGRYF. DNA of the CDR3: TGTGCCAGCAGTTTATCGACAGGGCGGTACTTC.

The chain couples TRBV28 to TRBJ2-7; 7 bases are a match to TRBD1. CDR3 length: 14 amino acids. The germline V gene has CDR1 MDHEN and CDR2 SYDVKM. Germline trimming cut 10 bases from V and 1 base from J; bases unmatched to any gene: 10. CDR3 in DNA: TGTGCCACCCACACTCCGGGACAGTCCTACGAGCAGTACTTC. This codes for CATHTPGQSYEQYF.

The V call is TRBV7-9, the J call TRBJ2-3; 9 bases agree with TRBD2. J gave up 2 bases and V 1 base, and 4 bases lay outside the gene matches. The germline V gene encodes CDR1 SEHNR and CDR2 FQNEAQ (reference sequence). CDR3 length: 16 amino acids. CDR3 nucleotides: TGTGCCAGCAGCTTAGGCCTAGCGGGAATCACAGATACGCAGTATTTT. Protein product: CASSLGLAGITDTQYF.

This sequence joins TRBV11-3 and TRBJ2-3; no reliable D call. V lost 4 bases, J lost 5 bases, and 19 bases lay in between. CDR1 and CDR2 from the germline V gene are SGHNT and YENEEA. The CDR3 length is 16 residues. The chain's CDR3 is CASSSRLLASIDTQYF. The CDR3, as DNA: TGTGCCAGCAGCTCAAGACTCTTGGCCTCCATAGATACGCAGTATTTT.

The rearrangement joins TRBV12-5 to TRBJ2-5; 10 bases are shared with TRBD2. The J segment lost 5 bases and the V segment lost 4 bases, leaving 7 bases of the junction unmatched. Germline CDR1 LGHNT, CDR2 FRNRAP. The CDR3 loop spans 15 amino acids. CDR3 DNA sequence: TGTGCTAGTGGTTCCGGGACTAGCGTAGGGGAGACCCAGTACTTC. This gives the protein CASGSGTSVGETQYF.

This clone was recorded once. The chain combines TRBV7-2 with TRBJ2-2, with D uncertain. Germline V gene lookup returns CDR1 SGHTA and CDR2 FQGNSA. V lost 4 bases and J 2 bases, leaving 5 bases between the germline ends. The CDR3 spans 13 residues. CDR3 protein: CASSSLNTGELFF. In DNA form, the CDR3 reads TGTGCCAGCAGCTCTCTCAACACCGGGGAGCTGTTTTTT.

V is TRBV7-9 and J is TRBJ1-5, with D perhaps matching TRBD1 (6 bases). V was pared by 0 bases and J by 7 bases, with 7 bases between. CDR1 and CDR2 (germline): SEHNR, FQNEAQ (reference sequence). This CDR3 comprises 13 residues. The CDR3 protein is CASSLAGGQPQHF. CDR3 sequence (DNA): TGTGCCAGCAGCTTAGCGGGGGGCCAGCCCCAGCATTTT.

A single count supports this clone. The CDR3 spells CASSEGSSSRSKQFF. In nucleotides, the CDR3 is TGCGCCAGCAGTGAGGGCTCTAGCTCGAGGAGTAAGCAGTTCTTC. This chain links TRBV10-2 with TRBJ2-1; weak D call: TRBD2 (5 bases). The CDR3 length is 15 residues. Germline V gene lookup returns CDR1 WSHSY and CDR2 SAAADI. Trimming took off 2 bases at V and 11 bases at J, with 19 bases between the two ends.

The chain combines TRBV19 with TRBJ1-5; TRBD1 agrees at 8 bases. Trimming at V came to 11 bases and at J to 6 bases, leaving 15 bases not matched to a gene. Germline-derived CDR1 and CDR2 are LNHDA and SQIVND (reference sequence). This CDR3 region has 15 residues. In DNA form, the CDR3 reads TGTGCCTCCGAAACGGGGCAGGGGGCCGGTCAGCCCCAGCATTTT. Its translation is CASETGQGAGQPQHF.

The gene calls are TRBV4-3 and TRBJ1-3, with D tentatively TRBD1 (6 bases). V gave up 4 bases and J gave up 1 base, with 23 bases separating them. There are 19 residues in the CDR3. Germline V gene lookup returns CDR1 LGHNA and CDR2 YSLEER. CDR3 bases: TGCGCCAGCAGCCGGACAGCCATGGGGGTCCTTTCATCTGGAAACACCATATATTTT. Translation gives CASSRTAMGVLSSGNTIYF.

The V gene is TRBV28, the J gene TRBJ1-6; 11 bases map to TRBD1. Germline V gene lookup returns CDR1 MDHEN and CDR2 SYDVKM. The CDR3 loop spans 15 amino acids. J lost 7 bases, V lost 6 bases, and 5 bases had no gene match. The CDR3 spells CASRSRDRGNSPLHF. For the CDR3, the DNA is TGTGCCAGCAGATCACGGGACAGGGGGAATTCACCCCTCCACTTT. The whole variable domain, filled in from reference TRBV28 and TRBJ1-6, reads DVKVTQSSRYLVKRTGEKVFLECVQDMDHENMFWYRQDPGLGLRLIYFSYDVKMKEKGDIPEGYSVSREKKERFSLILESASTNQTSMYLCASRSRDRGNSPLHFGNGTRLTVT.

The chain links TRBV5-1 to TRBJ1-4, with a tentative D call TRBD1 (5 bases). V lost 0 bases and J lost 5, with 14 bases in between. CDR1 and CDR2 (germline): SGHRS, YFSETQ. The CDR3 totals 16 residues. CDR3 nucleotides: TGCGCCAGCAGCTTGGCTGGGGCGGTGGGAAATGAAAAACTGTTTTTT. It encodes CASSLAGAVGNEKLFF. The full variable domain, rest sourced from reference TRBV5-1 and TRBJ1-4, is KAGVTQTPRYLIKTRGQQVTLSCSPISGHRSVSWYQQTPGQGLQFLFEYFSETQRNKGNFPGRFSGRQFSNSRSEMNVSTLELGDSALYLCASSLAGAVGNEKLFFGSGTQLSVL.

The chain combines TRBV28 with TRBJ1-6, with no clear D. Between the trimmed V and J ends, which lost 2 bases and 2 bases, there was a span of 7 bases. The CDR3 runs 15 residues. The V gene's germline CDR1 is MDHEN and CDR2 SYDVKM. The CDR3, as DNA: TGTGCCAGCAGTTTACGAAACCCCTATAATTCACCCCTCCACTTT. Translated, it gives CASSLRNPYNSPLHF.

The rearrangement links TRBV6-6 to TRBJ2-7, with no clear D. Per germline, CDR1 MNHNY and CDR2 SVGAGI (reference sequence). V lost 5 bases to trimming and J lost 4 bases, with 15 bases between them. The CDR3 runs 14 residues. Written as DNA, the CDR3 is TGTGCCAGCAGTGGCGTGTATCCGATTTACGAGCAGTACTTC. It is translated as CASSGVYPIYEQYF.

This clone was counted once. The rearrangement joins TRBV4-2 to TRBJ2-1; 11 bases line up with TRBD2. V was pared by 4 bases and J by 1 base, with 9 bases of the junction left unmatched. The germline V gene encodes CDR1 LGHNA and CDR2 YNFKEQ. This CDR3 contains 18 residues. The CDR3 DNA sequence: TGTGCCAGCAGCCCCACCGGGACTAGCGGACAGTCCTACAATGAGCAGTTCTTC. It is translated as CASSPTGTSGQSYNEQFF.

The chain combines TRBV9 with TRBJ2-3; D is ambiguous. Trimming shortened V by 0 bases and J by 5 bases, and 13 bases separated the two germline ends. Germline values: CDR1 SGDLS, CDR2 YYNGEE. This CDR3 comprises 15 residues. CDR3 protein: CASSVGARLGDTQYF. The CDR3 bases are TGTGCCAGCAGCGTAGGGGCAAGATTGGGAGATACGCAGTATTTT.

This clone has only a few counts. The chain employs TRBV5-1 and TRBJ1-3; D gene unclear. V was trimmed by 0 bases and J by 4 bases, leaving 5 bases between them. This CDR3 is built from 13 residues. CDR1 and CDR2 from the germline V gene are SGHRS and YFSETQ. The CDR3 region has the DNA TGCGCCAGCAGCTTGGCGGTCGGAAACACCATATATTTT. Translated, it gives CASSLAVGNTIYF. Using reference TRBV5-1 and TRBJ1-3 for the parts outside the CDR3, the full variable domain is KAGVTQTPRYLIKTRGQQVTLSCSPISGHRSVSWYQQTPGQGLQFLFEYFSETQRNKGNFPGRFSGRQFSNSRSEMNVSTLELGDSALYLCASSLAVGNTIYFGEGSWLTVV.